This T cell receptor (beta chain) was recovered during a study of blood T cell repertoires in COVID-19. Turning to the study itself: PBMCs, B-cell-depleted T cells, or T cells provided the cDNA or gDNA that made up the material.

TCRdb's copy holds only in-frame clones and misses some; the assay was immunoSEQ multiplex PCR. The profile shows a few hundred thousand clones, 70% to 90% of them singletons. Everyone who took part was roughly 18 to 100 years old, and they came from 20 to 25 US areas. Recovered Cohort 3 donors showed two negative PCRs, clearance, or symptom resolution. This clone turned up a few times. The ends were cut back, 9 bases at V and 15 bases at J, with 21 bases in the middle. The CDR3 is made up of 12 amino acids. The germline V gene has CDR1 SNHLY and CDR2 FYNNEI. The chain combines TRBV2 with TRBJ1-5; tentative D call: TRBD1 (6 bases). The specimen was PBMCs or T cells enriched from blood (not recorded which). The sequence was collected from a woman aged 18-35 years who had recovered from COVID-19. The CDR3 nucleotides are TGTGCCAGTTCGGGGGGGACACTAGACCGGCATTTT. Its translation is CASSGGTLDRHF.